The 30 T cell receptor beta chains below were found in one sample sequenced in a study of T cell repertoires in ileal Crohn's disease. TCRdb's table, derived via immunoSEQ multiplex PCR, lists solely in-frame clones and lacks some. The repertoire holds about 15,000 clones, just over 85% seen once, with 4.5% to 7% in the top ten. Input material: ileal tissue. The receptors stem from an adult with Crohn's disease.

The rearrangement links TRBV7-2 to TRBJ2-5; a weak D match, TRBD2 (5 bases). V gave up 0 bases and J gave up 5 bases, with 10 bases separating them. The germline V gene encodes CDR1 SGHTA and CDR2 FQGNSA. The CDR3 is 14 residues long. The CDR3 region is CASSLAASWETQYF. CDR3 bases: TGTGCCAGCAGCTTAGCCGCTAGCTGGGAGACCCAGTACTTC. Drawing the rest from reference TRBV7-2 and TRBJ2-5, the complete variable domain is GAGVSQSPSNKVTEKGKDVELRCDPISGHTALYWYRQSLGQGLEFLIYFQGNSAPDKSGLPSDRFSAERTGGSVSTLTIQRTQQEDSAVYLCASSLAASWETQYFGPGTRLLVL.

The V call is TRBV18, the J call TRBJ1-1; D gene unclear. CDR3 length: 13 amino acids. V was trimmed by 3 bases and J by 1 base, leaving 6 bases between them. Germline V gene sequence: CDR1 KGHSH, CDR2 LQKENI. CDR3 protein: CASSPGENTEAFF. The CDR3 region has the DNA TGTGCCAGCTCACCCGGGGAGAACACTGAAGCTTTCTTT.

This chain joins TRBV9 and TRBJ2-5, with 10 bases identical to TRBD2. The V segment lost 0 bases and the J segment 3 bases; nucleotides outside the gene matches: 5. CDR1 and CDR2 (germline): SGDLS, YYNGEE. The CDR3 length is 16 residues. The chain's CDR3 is CASSVGGLAGEETQYF. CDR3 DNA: TGTGCCAGCAGCGTAGGAGGGCTAGCGGGAGAAGAGACCCAGTACTTC.

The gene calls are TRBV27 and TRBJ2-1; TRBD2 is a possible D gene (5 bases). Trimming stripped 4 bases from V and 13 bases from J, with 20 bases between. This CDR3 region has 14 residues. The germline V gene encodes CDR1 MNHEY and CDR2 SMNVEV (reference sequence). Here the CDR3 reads CASSSYGGKINQFF. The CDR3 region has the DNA TGTGCCAGCAGTTCCTACGGAGGTAAGATTAACCAGTTCTTC.

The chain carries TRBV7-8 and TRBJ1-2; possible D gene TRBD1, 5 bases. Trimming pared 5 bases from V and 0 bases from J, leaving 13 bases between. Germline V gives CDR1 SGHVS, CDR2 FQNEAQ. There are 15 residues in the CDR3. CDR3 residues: CASSPHRLSNYGYTF. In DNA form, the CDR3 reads TGTGCCAGCAGCCCTCACAGGCTTTCTAACTATGGCTACACCTTC.

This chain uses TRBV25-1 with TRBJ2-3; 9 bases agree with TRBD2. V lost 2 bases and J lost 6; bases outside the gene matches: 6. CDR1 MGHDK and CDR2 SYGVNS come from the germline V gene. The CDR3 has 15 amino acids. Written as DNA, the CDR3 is TGTGCCAGCAGTGAACGGCGGGAGGGTCCGGATACGCAGTATTTT. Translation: CASSERREGPDTQYF.

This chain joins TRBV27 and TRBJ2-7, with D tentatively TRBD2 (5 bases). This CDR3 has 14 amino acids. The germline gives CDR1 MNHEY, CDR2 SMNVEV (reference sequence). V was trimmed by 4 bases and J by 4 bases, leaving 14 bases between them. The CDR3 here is CASSSFTSRYEQYF. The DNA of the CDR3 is TGTGCCAGCAGTTCTTTCACTAGTCGTTACGAGCAGTACTTC.

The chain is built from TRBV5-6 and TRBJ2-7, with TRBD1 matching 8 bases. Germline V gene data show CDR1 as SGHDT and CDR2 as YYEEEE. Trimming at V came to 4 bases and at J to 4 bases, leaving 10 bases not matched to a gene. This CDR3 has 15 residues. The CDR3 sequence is CASSGMTGVVYEQYF. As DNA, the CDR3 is TGTGCCAGCAGCGGAATGACAGGGGTCGTATACGAGCAGTACTTC.

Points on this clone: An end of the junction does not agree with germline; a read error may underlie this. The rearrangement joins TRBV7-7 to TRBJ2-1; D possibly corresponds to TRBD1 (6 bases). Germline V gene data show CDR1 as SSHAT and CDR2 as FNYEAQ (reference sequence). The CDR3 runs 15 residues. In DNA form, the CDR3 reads TGTGCTAGCAGCTTAGCTGGTCAGGGGATGAATGAGCAGTTCTTC. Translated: CASSLAGQGMNEQFF.

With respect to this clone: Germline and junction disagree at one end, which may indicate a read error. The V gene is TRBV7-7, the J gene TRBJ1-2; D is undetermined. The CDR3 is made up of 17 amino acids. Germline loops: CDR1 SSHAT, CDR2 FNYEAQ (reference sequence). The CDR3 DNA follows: TGTGCTAGCAGCTTAGCTAGGAGGACGAACTTGAACTATGGCTACACCTTC. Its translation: CASSLARRTNLNYGYTF.

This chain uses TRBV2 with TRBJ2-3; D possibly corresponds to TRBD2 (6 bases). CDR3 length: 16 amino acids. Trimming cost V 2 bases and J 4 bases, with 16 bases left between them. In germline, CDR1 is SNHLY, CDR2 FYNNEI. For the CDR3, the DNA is TGTGCCAGCAGTGAATGGCGGGACTTAAAGGCAGATACGCAGTATTTT. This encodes CASSEWRDLKADTQYF.

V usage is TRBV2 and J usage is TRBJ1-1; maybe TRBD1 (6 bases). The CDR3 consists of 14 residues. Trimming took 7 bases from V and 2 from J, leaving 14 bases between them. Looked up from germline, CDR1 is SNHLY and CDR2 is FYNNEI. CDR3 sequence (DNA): TGTGCCAGCACCGCTGGGACATCTAACACTGAAGCTTTCTTT. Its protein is CASTAGTSNTEAFF.

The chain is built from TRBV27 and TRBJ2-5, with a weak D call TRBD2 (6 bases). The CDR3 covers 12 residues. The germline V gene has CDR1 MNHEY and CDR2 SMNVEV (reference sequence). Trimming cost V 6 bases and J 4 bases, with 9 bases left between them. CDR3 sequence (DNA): TGTGCCAGCAGCGGGAGTTCAGAGACCCAGTACTTC. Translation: CASSGSSETQYF.

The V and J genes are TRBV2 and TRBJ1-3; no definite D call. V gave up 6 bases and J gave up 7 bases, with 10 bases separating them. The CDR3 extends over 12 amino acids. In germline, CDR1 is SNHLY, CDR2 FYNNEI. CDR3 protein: CASSPSLNTIYF. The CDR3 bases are TGTGCCAGCAGCCCGAGTTTGAACACCATATATTTT.

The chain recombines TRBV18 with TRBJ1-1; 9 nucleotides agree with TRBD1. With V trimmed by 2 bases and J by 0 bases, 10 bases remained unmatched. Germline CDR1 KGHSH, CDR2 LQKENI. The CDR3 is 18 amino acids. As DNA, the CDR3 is TGTGCCAGCTCACCAAAAACCGGGACAGGGCTCATGAACACTGAAGCTTTCTTT. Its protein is CASSPKTGTGLMNTEAFF.

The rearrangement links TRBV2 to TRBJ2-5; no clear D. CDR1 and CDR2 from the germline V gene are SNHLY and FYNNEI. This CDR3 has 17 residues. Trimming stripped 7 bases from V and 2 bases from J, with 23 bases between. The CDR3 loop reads CASTDPPHLLGQETQYF. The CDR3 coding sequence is TGTGCCAGCACCGACCCTCCCCATTTGCTAGGACAAGAGACCCAGTACTTC.

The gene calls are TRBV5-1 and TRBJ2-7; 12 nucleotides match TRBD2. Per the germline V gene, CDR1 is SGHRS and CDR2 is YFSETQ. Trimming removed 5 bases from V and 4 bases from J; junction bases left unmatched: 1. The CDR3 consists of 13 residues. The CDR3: CASRTSGSYEQYF. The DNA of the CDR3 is TGCGCCAGCAGGACTAGCGGGAGTTACGAGCAGTACTTC.

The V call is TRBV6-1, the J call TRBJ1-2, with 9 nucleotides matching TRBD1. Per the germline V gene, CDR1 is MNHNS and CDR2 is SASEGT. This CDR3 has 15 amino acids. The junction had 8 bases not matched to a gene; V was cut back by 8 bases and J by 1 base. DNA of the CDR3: TGTGCCAGCTCCCTCGGGACAGGGAATAACTATGGCTACACCTTC. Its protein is CASSLGTGNNYGYTF.

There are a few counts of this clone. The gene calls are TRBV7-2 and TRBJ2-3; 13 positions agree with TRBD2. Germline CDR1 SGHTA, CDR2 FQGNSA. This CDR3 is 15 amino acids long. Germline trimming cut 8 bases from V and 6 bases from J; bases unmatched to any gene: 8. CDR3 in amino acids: CASQRLAGGQDTQYF. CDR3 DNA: TGTGCCAGCCAGCGACTAGCGGGAGGTCAGGATACGCAGTATTTT. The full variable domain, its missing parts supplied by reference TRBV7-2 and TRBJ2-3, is GAGVSQSPSNKVTEKGKDVELRCDPISGHTALYWYRQSLGQGLEFLIYFQGNSAPDKSGLPSDRFSAERTGGSVSTLTIQRTQQEDSAVYLCASQRLAGGQDTQYFGPGTRLTVL.

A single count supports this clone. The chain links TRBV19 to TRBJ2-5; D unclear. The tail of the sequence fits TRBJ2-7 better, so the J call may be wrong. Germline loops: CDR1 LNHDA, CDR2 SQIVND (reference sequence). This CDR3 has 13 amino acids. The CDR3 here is CASSPTLSYEQYF. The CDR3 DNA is TGTGCCAGTAGCCCCACCCTCTCCTACGAGCAGTACTTC.

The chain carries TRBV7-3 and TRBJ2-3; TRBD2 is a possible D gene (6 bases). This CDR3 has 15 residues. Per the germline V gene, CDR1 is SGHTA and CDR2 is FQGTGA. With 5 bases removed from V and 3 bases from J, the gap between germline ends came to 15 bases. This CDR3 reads CASSPRPGGTDTQYF. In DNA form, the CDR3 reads TGTGCCAGCAGCCCCCGCCCTGGGGGGACAGATACGCAGTATTTT.

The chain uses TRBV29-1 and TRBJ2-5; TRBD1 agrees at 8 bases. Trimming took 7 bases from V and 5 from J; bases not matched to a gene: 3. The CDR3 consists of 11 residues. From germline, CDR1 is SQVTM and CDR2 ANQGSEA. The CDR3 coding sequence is TGCAGCGGGACAGGGTGGGAGACCCAGTACTTC. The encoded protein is CSGTGWETQYF.

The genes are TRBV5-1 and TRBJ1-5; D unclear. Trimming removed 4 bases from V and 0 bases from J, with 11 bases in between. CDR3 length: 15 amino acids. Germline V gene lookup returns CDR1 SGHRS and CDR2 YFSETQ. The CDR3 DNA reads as TGCGCCAGCAGCGCAAGCGGATATAGCAATCAGCCCCAGCATTTT. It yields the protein CASSASGYSNQPQHF. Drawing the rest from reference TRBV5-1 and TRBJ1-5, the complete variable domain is KAGVTQTPRYLIKTRGQQVTLSCSPISGHRSVSWYQQTPGQGLQFLFEYFSETQRNKGNFPGRFSGRQFSNSRSEMNVSTLELGDSALYLCASSASGYSNQPQHFGDGTRLSIL.

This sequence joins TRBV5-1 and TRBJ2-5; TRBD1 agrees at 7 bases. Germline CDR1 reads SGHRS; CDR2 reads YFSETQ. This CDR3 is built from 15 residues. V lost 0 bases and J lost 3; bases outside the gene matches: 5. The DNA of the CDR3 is TGCGCCAGCAGCTTGGGGGGGACAGACAAAGAGACCCAGTACTTC. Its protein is CASSLGGTDKETQYF.

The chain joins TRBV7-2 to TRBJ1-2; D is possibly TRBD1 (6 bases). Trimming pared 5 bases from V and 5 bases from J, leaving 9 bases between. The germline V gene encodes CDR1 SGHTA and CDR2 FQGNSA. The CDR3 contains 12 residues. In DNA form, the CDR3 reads TGTGCCAGCAGCCTAACAGGGTATGGCTACACCTTC. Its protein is CASSLTGYGYTF.

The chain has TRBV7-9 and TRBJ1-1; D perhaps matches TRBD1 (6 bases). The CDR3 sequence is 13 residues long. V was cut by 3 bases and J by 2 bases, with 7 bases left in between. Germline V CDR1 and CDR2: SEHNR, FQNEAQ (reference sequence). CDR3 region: CASSLGQNTEAFF. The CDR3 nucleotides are TGTGCCAGCAGCTTGGGACAAAACACTGAAGCTTTCTTT.

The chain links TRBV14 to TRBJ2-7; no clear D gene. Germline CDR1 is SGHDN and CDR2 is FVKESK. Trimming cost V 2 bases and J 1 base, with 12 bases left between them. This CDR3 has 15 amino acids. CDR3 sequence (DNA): TGTGCCAGCAGCCAAAGGTTAGGCGGATCCTACGAGCAGTACTTC. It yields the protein CASSQRLGGSYEQYF.

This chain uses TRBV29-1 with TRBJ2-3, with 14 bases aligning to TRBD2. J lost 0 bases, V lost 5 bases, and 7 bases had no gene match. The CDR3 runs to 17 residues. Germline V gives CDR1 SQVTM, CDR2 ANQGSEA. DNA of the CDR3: TGCAGCGTTTCTGGGACTAGCGGGAGTCCTAGCACAGATACGCAGTATTTT. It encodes CSVSGTSGSPSTDTQYF.

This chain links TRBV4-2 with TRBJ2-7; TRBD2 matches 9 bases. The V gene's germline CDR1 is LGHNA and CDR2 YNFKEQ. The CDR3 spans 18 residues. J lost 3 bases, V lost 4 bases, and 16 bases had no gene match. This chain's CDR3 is CASSLGGSGRGIVYEQYF. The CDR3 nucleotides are TGTGCCAGCAGCCTCGGGGGTAGCGGGAGAGGCATCGTCTACGAGCAGTACTTC.

The CDR3, as DNA: TGTGCCTGGTCGACAGGGCCAGGGGCCAACGTCCTGACTTTC. This codes for CAWSTGPGANVLTF. This chain connects TRBV30 to TRBJ2-6; 7 nucleotides match TRBD1. The CDR3 has 14 residues. The V gene's germline CDR1 is GTSNPN and CDR2 SVGIG (reference sequence). V was pared by 5 bases and J by 4 bases, with 5 bases of the junction left unmatched.